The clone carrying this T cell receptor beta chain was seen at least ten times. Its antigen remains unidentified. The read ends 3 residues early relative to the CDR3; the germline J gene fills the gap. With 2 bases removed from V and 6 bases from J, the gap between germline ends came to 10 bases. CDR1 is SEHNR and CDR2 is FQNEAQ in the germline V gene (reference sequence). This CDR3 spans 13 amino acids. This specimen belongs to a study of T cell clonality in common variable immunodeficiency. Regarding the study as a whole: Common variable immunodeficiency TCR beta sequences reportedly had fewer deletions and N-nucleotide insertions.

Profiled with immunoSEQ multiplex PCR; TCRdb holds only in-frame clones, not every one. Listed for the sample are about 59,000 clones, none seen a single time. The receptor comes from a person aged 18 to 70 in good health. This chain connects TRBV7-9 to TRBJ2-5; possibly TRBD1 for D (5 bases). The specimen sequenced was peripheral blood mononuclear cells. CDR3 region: CASSLSTAQTQYF. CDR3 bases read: TGTGCCAGCAGCTTATCGACAGCTCAGACC.